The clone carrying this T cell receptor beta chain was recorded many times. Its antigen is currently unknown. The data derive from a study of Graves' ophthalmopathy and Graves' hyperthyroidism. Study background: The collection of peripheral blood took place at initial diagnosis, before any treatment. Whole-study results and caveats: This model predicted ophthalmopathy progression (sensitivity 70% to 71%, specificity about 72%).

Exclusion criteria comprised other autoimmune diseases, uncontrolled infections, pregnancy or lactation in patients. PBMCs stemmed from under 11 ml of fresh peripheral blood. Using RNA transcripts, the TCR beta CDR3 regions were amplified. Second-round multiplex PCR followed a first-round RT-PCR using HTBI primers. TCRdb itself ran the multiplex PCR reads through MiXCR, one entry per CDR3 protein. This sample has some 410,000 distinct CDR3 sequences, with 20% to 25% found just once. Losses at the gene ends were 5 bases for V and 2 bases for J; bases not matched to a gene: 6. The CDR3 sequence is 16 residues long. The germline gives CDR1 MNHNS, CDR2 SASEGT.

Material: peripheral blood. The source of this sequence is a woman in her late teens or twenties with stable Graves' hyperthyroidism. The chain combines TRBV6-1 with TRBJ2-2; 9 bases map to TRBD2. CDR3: CASSILLAGNTGELFF. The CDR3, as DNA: TGTGCCAGCAGTATTCTACTAGCGGGTAACACCGGGGAGCTGTTTTTT.